Sequencing of this TCR beta chain was carried out in a study of cytomegalovirus exposure and HLA in healthy donors. Whole-study results and caveats: Previously analyzed data showed that most TCR beta V segments were productive at a frequency of about 87% or about 30%.

Both 60 Vbeta primers and 13 Jbeta primers went into the PCR. Using immunoSEQ multiplex PCR, the repertoire was profiled, and TCRdb retains in-frame clones only, with some absent. The table shows roughly 100,000 clones, with about 85% occurring only once. V lost 1 base and J 6 bases, leaving 13 bases between the germline ends. Germline values: CDR1 SGHAT, CDR2 FQNNGV. The CDR3 is 14 amino acids. Of note for this clone: Its cognate antigen is unknown.

The sequenced material came from PBMCs. The clonotype comes from a female donor in good health and CMV-seropositive. This sequence joins TRBV11-2 and TRBJ2-7, with TRBD2 as a possible D gene (5 bases). In DNA form, the CDR3 reads TGTGCCAGCAGCTTAGTTGGAGGCCTGAGCGAGCAGTACTTC. It specifies CASSLVGGLSEQYF.